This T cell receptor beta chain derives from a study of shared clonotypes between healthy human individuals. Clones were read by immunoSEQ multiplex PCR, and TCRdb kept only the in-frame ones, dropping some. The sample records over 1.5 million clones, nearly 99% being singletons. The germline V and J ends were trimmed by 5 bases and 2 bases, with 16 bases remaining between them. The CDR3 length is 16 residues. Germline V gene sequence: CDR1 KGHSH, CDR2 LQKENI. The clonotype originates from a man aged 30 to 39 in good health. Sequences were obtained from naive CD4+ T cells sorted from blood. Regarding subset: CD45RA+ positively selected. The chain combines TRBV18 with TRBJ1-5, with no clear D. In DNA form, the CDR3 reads TGTGCCAGCTCAAAGGAACGGGCAGCTGGCAATCAGCCCCAGCATTTT. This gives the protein CASSKERAAGNQPQHF.